Sequencing of this T cell receptor (beta chain) was carried out in a study of T cell repertoires in aging, cancer and after chemotherapy. Study-wide background: Six age groups, ranging from 30 or younger to 70 or older, included the donors.

Rearranged V-D-J TRB sequences were amplified with a mixed TRB-A/B primer pool. TCRdb analysed the multiplex PCR reads with MiXCR anew, one entry per CDR3 protein. The sample includes 4,500 to 5,500 distinct CDR3 sequences, roughly 27% of them seen just once. Broader study findings: Rebound thymic output was suggested by rising median generation probability during chemotherapy in each cancer cohort. Age-matched healthy donors had significantly more diverse, less clonal blood TCR repertoires than untreated cancer patients.

Peripheral blood genomic DNA, not sorted cells or RNA, was the template. By share, this clonotype counts as medium-sized. Its antigen is not identified. This CDR3 is built from 16 residues. CDR1 is MNHEY and CDR2 is SVGAGI in the germline V gene. With 6 bases clipped from V and 5 bases from J, the junction kept 16 bases outside the gene matches. This TCR was sampled from a human donor with a solid tumor. J is TRBJ2-7 and V is TRBV6-5, with TRBD2 matching over 7 bases. Sample: blood. In DNA form, the CDR3 reads TGTGCCAGCAGGATGCATAGCGGGCTAGACGGGGACGAGCAGTACTTC. Its protein product is CASRMHSGLDGDEQYF.